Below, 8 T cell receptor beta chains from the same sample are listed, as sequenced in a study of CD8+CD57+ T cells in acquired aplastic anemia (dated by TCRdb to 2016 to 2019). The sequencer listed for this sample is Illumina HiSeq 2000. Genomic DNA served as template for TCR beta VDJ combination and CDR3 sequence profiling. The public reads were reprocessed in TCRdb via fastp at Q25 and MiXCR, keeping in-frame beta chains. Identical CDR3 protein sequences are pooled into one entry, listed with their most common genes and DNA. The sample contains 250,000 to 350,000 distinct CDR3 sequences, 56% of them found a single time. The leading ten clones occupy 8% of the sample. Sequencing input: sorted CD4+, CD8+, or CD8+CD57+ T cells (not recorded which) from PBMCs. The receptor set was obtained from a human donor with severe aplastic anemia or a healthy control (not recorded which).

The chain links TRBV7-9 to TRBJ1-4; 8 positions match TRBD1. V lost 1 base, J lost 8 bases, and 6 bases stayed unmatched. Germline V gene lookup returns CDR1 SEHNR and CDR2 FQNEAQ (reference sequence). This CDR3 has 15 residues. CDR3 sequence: CASSLGQGKGEKLFF. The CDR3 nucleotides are TGTGCCAGCAGCTTAGGACAGGGGAAAGGCGAAAAACTGTTTTTT.

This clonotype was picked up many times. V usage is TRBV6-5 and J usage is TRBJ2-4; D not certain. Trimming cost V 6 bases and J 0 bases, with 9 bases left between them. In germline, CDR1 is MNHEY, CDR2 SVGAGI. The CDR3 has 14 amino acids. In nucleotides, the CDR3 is TGTGCCAGCAGGCAGGCACTAGCCAAAAACATTCAGTACTTC. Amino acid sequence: CASRQALAKNIQYF.

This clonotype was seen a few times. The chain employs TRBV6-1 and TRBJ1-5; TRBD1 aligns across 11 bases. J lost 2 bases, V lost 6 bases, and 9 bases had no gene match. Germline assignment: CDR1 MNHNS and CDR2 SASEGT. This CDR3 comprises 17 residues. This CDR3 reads CASSILGQGAGNQPQHF. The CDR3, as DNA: TGTGCCAGCAGCATACTCGGACAGGGGGCCGGCAATCAGCCCCAGCATTTT.

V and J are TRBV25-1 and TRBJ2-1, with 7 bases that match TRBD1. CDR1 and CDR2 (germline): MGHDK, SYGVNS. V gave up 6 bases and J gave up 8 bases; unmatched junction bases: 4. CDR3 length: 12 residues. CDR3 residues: CASSPTGHEQFF. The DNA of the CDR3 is TGTGCCAGCAGCCCGACAGGGCATGAGCAGTTCTTC.

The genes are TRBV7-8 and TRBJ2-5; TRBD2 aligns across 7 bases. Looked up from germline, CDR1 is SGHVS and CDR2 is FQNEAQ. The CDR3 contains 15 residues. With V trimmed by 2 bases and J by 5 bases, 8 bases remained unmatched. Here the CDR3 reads CASSLPSGTDETQYF. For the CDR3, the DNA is TGTGCCAGCAGCTTACCTAGCGGTACGGACGAGACCCAGTACTTC.

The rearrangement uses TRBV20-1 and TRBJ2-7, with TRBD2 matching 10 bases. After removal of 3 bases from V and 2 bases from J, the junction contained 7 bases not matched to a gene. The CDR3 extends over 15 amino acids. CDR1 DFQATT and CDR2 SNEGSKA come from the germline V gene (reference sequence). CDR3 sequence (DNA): TGCAGTGCTAGGCCTCTAGCGGGAGTCACCTACGAGCAGTACTTC. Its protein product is CSARPLAGVTYEQYF.

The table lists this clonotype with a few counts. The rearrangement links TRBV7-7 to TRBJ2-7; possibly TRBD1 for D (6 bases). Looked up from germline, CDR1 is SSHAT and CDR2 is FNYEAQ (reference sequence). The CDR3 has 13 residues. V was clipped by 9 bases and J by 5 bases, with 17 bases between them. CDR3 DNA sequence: TGTGCCAGGACCCCGGTGGGGGCAAACGAGCAGTACTTC. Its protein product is CARTPVGANEQYF.

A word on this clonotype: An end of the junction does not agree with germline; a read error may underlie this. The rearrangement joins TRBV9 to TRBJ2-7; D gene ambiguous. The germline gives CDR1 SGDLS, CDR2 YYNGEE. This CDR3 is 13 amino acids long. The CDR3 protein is CASGVDGSREQYF. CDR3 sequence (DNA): TGTGCCAGCGGCGTAGACGGTTCACGCGAGCAGTACTTC.